This T cell receptor (beta chain) was profiled in a study of blood T cell repertoires in COVID-19. At the level of the study: The origin of the acute and convalescent COVID-19 samples was the United States, Italy and Spain. Sample material is recorded as cDNA or gDNA derived from T cells, B-cell-depleted T cells, or PBMCs.

Looked up from germline, CDR1 is MNHEY and CDR2 is SVGAGI. Losses at the gene ends were 2 bases for V and 7 bases for J; bases not matched to a gene: 3. The CDR3 spans 16 residues. The assay was immunoSEQ multiplex PCR, and TCRdb's table has in-frame clones only and misses some. The top ten hold about 5% of the sample, which has more than 85,000 clones, roughly 85% seen once. The TCR was taken from a human donor in a cohort sampled during active COVID-19. The chain carries TRBV6-5 and TRBJ2-1, with TRBD2 identical over 15 bases. The material sequenced was peripheral blood. The CDR3 DNA sequence: TGTGCCAGCAGTTACCCCGGACTAGCGGGGGGGAATGAGCAGTTCTTC. Translated: CASSYPGLAGGNEQFF.